The 18 T cell receptor beta chains below all came from one sample that was sequenced in a study of T cell responses to AZD1222 COVID-19 vaccine (dated by TCRdb to about 2021). What this sample's time point label stands for: about 28 days (+/-7) after the second vaccine dose. Libraries were prepared through the immunoSEQ multiplex PCR assay. TCRdb retrieved this table from immuneACCESS and kept in-frame rearrangements only. Not all clones are present; in checked studies, unresolved V genes account for under half, and no reason is known for the remainder. The sample yields 250,000 to 300,000 clones; 94% were counted once. The ten largest clones add up to less than 0.65% of the sample. The sequencing used peripheral blood, collected 28 days after the second AZD1222 dose. The receptors derive from an adult who received the AZD1222 COVID-19 vaccine.

This chain connects TRBV9 to TRBJ2-1, with 7 nucleotides matching TRBD1. The CDR3 length is 16 residues. Trimming removed 3 bases from V and 5 bases from J; junction bases left unmatched: 11. Germline V gene sequence: CDR1 SGDLS, CDR2 YYNGEE. CDR3 amino acids: CASSAPGTAPHNEQFF. In nucleotides, the CDR3 is TGTGCCAGCAGCGCCCCCGGGACAGCCCCCCACAATGAGCAGTTCTTC.

The chain uses TRBV24-1 and TRBJ2-3, with D unresolved. Germline V gives CDR1 KGHDR, CDR2 SFDVKD. Trimming cost V 10 bases and J 0 bases, with 16 bases left between them. This CDR3 comprises 15 residues. CDR3 in DNA: TGTGCCACTCCCGCCAGCACCCCTAGCACAGATACGCAGTATTTT. Residues: CATPASTPSTDTQYF.

The V gene is TRBV18, the J gene TRBJ1-1, with 8 nucleotides matching TRBD1. V lost 3 bases and J lost 5; bases outside the gene matches: 5. CDR1 is KGHSH, CDR2 LQKENI, per germline. The CDR3 runs to 14 residues. In DNA form, the CDR3 reads TGTGCCAGCTCACCCCAGGGGGCGCGAACTGAAGCTTTCTTT. Its translation: CASSPQGARTEAFF.

As concerns this clone: Within the sample, other DNA sequences also encode this same CDR3. The chain carries TRBV5-1 and TRBJ2-3, with 11 bases matching TRBD2. The CDR3 sequence is 16 residues long. Trimming cost V 0 bases and J 6 bases; bases outside gene matches: 6. The V gene's germline CDR1 is SGHRS and CDR2 YFSETQ. For the CDR3, the DNA is TGCGCCAGCAGCTTGGTATTAGCGGGAGGGCGGGATACGCAGTATTTT. It specifies CASSLVLAGGRDTQYF.

The CDR3 region has the DNA TGTGCCAGCAGTGAGACTAGCGGGGGCCACAATGAGCAGTTCTTC. It translates to CASSETSGGHNEQFF. This rearrangement joins TRBV6-4 to TRBJ2-1, with 12 bases fitting TRBD2. Germline assignment: CDR1 MRHNA and CDR2 SNTAGT. The CDR3 consists of 15 residues. V lost 3 bases, J lost 5 bases, and 2 bases stayed unmatched.

The V and J genes are TRBV18 and TRBJ2-7, with D perhaps TRBD1 (5 bases). V was cut by 2 bases and J by 5 bases, with 7 bases left in between. The CDR3 is 12 residues long. Germline lookup yields CDR1 KGHSH and CDR2 LQKENI. The CDR3: CASSPTQDEQYF. CDR3 DNA sequence: TGTGCCAGCTCACCAACACAGGACGAGCAGTACTTC.

This chain uses TRBV5-4 with TRBJ1-2, with 7 bases matching TRBD1. Germline V gene data show CDR1 as SGHNT and CDR2 as YYREEE (reference sequence). V lost 2 bases to trimming and J lost 4 bases; unmatched junction nucleotides: 8. There are 15 residues in the CDR3. The CDR3 region has the DNA TGTGCCAGCAGCTTCGACAGGGATATCCTCTATGGCTACACCTTC. This sequence encodes CASSFDRDILYGYTF. The full variable domain, rest sourced from reference TRBV5-4 and TRBJ1-2, is ETGVTQSPTHLIKTRGQQVTLRCSSQSGHNTVSWYQQALGQGPQFIFQYYREEENGRGNFPPRFSGLQFPNYSSELNVNALELDDSALYLCASSFDRDILYGYTFGSGTRLTVV.

This clone has a single count. This chain uses TRBV6-5 with TRBJ2-2, with 13 nucleotides matching TRBD2. Germline V gene sequence: CDR1 MNHEY, CDR2 SVGAGI. The CDR3 extends over 15 amino acids. V shed 4 bases, J shed 6 bases, and the junction held 2 bases outside the gene matches. The CDR3, as DNA: TGTGCCAGCAGTTGGACTAGCGGGAGCGCCGGGGAGCTGTTTTTT. This codes for CASSWTSGSAGELFF.

This chain joins TRBV19 and TRBJ2-7, with a weak D call TRBD2 (5 bases). CDR1 LNHDA and CDR2 SQIVND come from the germline V gene (reference sequence). The CDR3 contains 14 residues. Trimming shortened V by 5 bases and J by 2 bases, and 13 bases separated the two germline ends. CDR3 loop: CASSSGEIPYEQYF. Here the CDR3 DNA reads TGTGCCAGTAGTTCCGGGGAGATACCCTACGAGCAGTACTTC.

The chain couples TRBV5-1 to TRBJ1-1; 11 bases match TRBD1. CDR1 and CDR2 (germline): SGHRS, YFSETQ. The CDR3 is 14 residues long. The J segment lost 7 bases and the V segment lost 4 bases, leaving 6 bases of the junction unmatched. Here the CDR3 reads CASSRTGGAGEAFF. The CDR3 DNA is TGCGCCAGCAGCCGGACAGGGGGCGCGGGTGAAGCTTTCTTT.

The chain joins TRBV7-9 to TRBJ1-5; D uncertain. Germline V gives CDR1 SEHNR, CDR2 FQNEAQ (reference sequence). Trimming cost V 4 bases and J 0 bases, with 4 bases left between them. The CDR3 totals 13 residues. The CDR3 nucleotides are TGTGCCAGCAGCTACAGTAGCAATCAGCCCCAGCATTTT. As protein: CASSYSSNQPQHF. Supplemented by reference TRBV7-9 and TRBJ1-5, the full variable domain reads DTGVSQNPRHKITKRGQNVTFRCDPISEHNRLYWYRQTLGQGPEFLTYFQNEAQLEKSRLLSDRFSAERPKGSFSTLEIQRTEQGDSAMYLCASSYSSNQPQHFGDGTRLSIL.

The V call is TRBV5-1, the J call TRBJ2-7, with 7 bases identical to TRBD1. This CDR3 has 14 residues. With V trimmed by 5 bases and J by 5 bases, 10 bases remained unmatched. Per the germline V gene, CDR1 is SGHRS and CDR2 is YFSETQ. CDR3 DNA sequence: TGCGCCAGCAGTCTTGACAGGGTAAGAAACGAGCAGTACTTC. This sequence encodes CASSLDRVRNEQYF.

The CDR3, as DNA: TGTGCCAGCAGCCTAGACAGGGAGGGAAACATTCAGTACTTC. Translation: CASSLDREGNIQYF. The rearrangement uses TRBV7-9 and TRBJ2-4; D tentatively reads TRBD1 or TRBD2 (7 bases each). Germline loops: CDR1 SEHNR, CDR2 FQNEAQ (reference sequence). Trimming cost V 5 bases and J 6 bases, with 14 bases left between them. This CDR3 region has 14 residues.

The chain uses TRBV20-1 and TRBJ2-1; no definite D call. The germline V gene encodes CDR1 DFQATT and CDR2 SNEGSKA (reference sequence). The CDR3 is 11 residues long. The ends were cut back, 2 bases at V and 7 bases at J, with 6 bases in the middle. The CDR3 reads CSARLWNEQFF. The CDR3 nucleotides read TGCAGTGCTAGACTATGGAATGAGCAGTTCTTC.

This chain connects TRBV7-3 to TRBJ2-3, with 7 bases aligning to TRBD2. Germline trimming cut 4 bases from V and 4 bases from J; bases unmatched to any gene: 17. In germline, CDR1 is SGHTA, CDR2 FQGTGA. The CDR3 length is 18 residues. CDR3 nucleotides: TGTGCCAGCAGCTCAGGAGGACTAGACAGACGCCGTCCAGATACGCAGTATTTT. Its translation: CASSSGGLDRRRPDTQYF.

The CDR3 is CASSTGQGVEYNEQFF. CDR3 sequence (DNA): TGTGCCAGCAGCACGGGACAGGGGGTTGAGTACAATGAGCAGTTCTTC. This chain joins TRBV5-4 and TRBJ2-1; TRBD1 matches 11 bases. In germline, CDR1 is SGHNT, CDR2 YYREEE (reference sequence). CDR3 size: 16 residues. V lost 4 bases, J lost 4 bases, and 7 bases stayed unmatched.

The genes are TRBV19 and TRBJ1-1, with a possible D match to TRBD1 (6 bases). The CDR3 is 13 amino acids. CDR1 and CDR2 (germline): LNHDA, SQIVND (reference sequence). The ends were cut back, 4 bases at V and 5 bases at J, with 11 bases in the middle. The CDR3 region has the DNA TGTGCCAGTAGTACGGGGGCTGGGACTGAAGCTTTCTTT. This gives the protein CASSTGAGTEAFF. Variable domain in full (rest from reference TRBV19 and TRBJ1-1): DGGITQSPKYLFRKEGQNVTLSCEQNLNHDAMYWYRQDPGQGLRLIYYSQIVNDFQKGDIAEGYSVSREKKESFPLTVTSAQKNPTAFYLCASSTGAGTEAFFGQGTRLTVV.

The J gene is TRBJ2-3, the V gene TRBV6-5; D perhaps matches TRBD2 (6 bases). The V end was cut by 2 bases, the J end by 0 bases, with 9 bases between. The CDR3 runs to 15 residues. The germline V gene has CDR1 MNHEY and CDR2 SVGAGI. Here the CDR3 reads CASSYVGGSTDTQYF. CDR3 DNA: TGTGCCAGCAGTTACGTGGGGGGTAGCACAGATACGCAGTATTTT.